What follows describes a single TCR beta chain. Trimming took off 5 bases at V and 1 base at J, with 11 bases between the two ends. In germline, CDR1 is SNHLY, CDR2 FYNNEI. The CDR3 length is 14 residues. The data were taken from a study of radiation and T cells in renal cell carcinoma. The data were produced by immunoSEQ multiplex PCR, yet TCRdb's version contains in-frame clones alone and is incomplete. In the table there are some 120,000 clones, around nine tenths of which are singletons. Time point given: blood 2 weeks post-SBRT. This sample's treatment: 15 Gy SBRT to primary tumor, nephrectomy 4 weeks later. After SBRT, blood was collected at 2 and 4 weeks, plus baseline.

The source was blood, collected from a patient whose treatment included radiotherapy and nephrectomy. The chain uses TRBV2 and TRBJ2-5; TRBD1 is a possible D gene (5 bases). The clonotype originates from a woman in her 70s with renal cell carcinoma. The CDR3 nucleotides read TGTGCCAGCAGTAATACAGGTTCCCAAGAGACCCAGTACTTC. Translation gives CASSNTGSQETQYF.